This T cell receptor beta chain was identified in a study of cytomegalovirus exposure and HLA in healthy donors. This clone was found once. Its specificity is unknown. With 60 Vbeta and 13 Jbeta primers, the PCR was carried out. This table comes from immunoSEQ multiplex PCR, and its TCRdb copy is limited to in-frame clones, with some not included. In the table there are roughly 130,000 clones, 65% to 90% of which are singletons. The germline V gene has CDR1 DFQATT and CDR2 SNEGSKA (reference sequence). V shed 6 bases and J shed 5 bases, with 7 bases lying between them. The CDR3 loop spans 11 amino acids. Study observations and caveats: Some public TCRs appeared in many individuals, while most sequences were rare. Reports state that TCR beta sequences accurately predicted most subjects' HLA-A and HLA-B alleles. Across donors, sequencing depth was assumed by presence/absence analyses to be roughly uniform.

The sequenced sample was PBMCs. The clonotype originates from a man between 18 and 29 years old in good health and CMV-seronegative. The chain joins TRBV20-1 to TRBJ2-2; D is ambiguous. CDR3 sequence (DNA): TGCAGTGCCCTCTTAACCGGGGAGCTGTTTTTT. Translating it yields CSALLTGELFF.